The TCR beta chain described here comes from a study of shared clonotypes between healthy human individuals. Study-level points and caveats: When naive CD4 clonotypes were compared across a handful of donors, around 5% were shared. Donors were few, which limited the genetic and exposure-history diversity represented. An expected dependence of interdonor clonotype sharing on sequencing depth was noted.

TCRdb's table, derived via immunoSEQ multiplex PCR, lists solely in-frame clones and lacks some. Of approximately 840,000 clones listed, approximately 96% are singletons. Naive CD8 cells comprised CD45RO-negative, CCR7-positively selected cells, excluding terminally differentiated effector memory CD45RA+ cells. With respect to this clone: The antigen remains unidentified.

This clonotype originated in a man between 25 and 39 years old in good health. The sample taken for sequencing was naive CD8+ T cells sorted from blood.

In DNA form, the CDR3 reads TGTGCCAGCATCCCCAACCGGGACAGGGGTAATGAGCAGTTCTTC. It translates to CASIPNRDRGNEQFF. The chain has TRBV11-2 and TRBJ2-1; the match to TRBD1 covers 10 bases. Looked up from germline, CDR1 is SGHAT and CDR2 is FQNNGV. The CDR3 spans 15 residues. The trim removed 7 bases at V and 7 bases at J, leaving 10 bases unmatched. Using reference TRBV11-2 and TRBJ2-1 for the parts outside the CDR3, the full variable domain is EAGVAQSPRYKIIEKRQSVAFWCNPISGHATLYWYQQILGQGPKLLIQFQNNGVVDDSQLPKDRFSAERLKGVDSTLKIQPAKLEDSAVYLCASIPNRDRGNEQFFGPGTRLTVL.